Below are 21 T cell receptor beta chains sequenced from a single sample in a study of blood T cell repertoires in COVID-19. This table comes from immunoSEQ multiplex PCR, and its TCRdb copy is limited to in-frame clones, with some not included. The profile shows 90,000 to 100,000 clones, roughly 80% of them singletons. Source material: peripheral blood. The receptors were gathered from a man in his fifties or sixties with acute or convalescent COVID-19.

This rearrangement joins TRBV9 to TRBJ1-3, with D uncertain. V shed 0 bases and J shed 11 bases, with 12 bases lying between them. Germline CDR1 and CDR2: SGDLS and YYNGEE. The CDR3 extends over 13 amino acids. CDR3 in DNA: TGTGCCAGCAGCGTAGTATCGTCAGGCCCCATATATTTT. As protein: CASSVVSSGPIYF.

The V call is TRBV10-3, the J call TRBJ1-1; 12 bases align to TRBD1. Germline loops: CDR1 ENHRY, CDR2 SYGVKD. The CDR3 is 16 amino acids. With 4 bases clipped from V and 4 bases from J, the junction kept 7 bases outside the gene matches. The CDR3: CAISGNPGQGATEAFF. The DNA of the CDR3 is TGTGCCATCAGTGGAAATCCGGGACAGGGGGCCACTGAAGCTTTCTTT.

V and J are TRBV3-1 (or the pseudogene TRBV3-2) and TRBJ2-1, with 8 bases that match TRBD2. From germline, CDR1 is LGHDT and CDR2 YNNKEL (reference sequence). This CDR3 is 13 amino acids long. V gave up 1 base and J gave up 7 bases; unmatched junction bases: 0. The CDR3 is CASSQGLANEQFF. The CDR3 bases are TGTGCCAGCAGCCAAGGACTAGCGAATGAGCAGTTCTTC.

The rearrangement uses TRBV7-2 and TRBJ1-4; D ambiguous. Germline V gene lookup returns CDR1 SGHTA and CDR2 FQGNSA. Trimming pared 5 bases from V and 12 bases from J, leaving 13 bases between. The CDR3 runs 12 residues. The CDR3 nucleotides are TGTGCCAGCAGCCTTGAGGGCCAACAACTGTTTTTT. Translated: CASSLEGQQLFF.

In DNA, the CDR3 is TGTGCCAGCAGCTTAGATTTAGCGGGTGAGCAGTTCTTC. Residues: CASSLDLAGEQFF. The V gene is TRBV7-2, the J gene TRBJ2-1; 7 bases are shared with TRBD2. Trimming removed 1 base from V and 9 bases from J; junction bases left unmatched: 3. The CDR3 length is 13 residues. Germline CDR1 reads SGHTA; CDR2 reads FQGNSA. Supplemented by reference TRBV7-2 and TRBJ2-1, the full variable domain reads GAGVSQSPSNKVTEKGKDVELRCDPISGHTALYWYRQSLGQGLEFLIYFQGNSAPDKSGLPSDRFSAERTGGSVSTLTIQRTQQEDSAVYLCASSLDLAGEQFFGPGTRLTVL.

This chain joins TRBV2 and TRBJ1-1; D call uncertain. Germline values: CDR1 SNHLY, CDR2 FYNNEI. V was trimmed by 6 bases and J by 2 bases, leaving 10 bases between them. This CDR3 contains 13 residues. In nucleotides, the CDR3 is TGTGCCAGCAGCGTGCAAACTAACACTGAAGCTTTCTTT. As protein: CASSVQTNTEAFF.

Only a few counts were recorded for this clone. The gene calls are TRBV9 and TRBJ1-1, with 7 bases that match TRBD1. This CDR3 region has 17 residues. Trimming at V came to 2 bases and at J to 7 bases, leaving 17 bases not matched to a gene. Germline lookup yields CDR1 SGDLS and CDR2 YYNGEE. CDR3 residues: CASSVRDSAHPSIEAFF. The DNA of the CDR3 is TGTGCCAGCAGCGTCCGGGACAGCGCCCACCCATCCATTGAAGCTTTCTTT.

V is TRBV11-3 and J is TRBJ1-2; TRBD1 matches 7 bases. Germline CDR1 is SGHNT and CDR2 is YENEEA. After removal of 0 bases from V and 11 bases from J, the junction contained 6 bases not matched to a gene. The CDR3 consists of 13 residues. The CDR3 DNA reads TGTGCCAGCAGCTTAGATTCCGACAGGGAATACACCTTC. The encoded protein is CASSLDSDREYTF.

CDR3 sequence (DNA): TGTGCCAGCAGCTTGTTTACAGGGGCCTACGAGCAGTACTTC. It codes for CASSLFTGAYEQYF. The chain combines TRBV5-5 with TRBJ2-7, with 7 bases aligning to TRBD1. Trimming took 1 base from V and 2 from J; bases not matched to a gene: 3. Germline V gene lookup returns CDR1 SGHKS and CDR2 YYEKEE (reference sequence). The CDR3 runs 14 residues.

The J gene is TRBJ1-6, the V gene TRBV28; 7 bases align to TRBD1. The length of the CDR3 is 15 residues. The V gene's germline CDR1 is MDHEN and CDR2 SYDVKM. The V gene end was trimmed by 3 bases and the J gene end by 6 bases; junction bases not matched to a gene: 5. In DNA, the CDR3 is TGTGCCAGCAGTTTCGGTCCAGGGGGTAATTCACCCCTCCACTTT. It translates to CASSFGPGGNSPLHF.

The J gene is TRBJ1-1, the V gene TRBV6-4; possible D gene TRBD1, 6 bases. Germline assignment: CDR1 MRHNA and CDR2 SNTAGT. V gave up 6 bases and J gave up 2 bases, with 10 bases separating them. The CDR3 spans 13 residues. Written as DNA, the CDR3 is TGTGCCAGCAGCGCGGACAGAAACACTGAAGCTTTCTTT. As protein: CASSADRNTEAFF.

V usage is TRBV5-1 and J usage is TRBJ1-1; a possible D gene is TRBD1 (5 bases). CDR3 length: 15 residues. Germline CDR1 is SGHRS and CDR2 is YFSETQ. V was trimmed by 4 bases and J by 6 bases, leaving 19 bases between them. CDR3 bases: TGCGCCAGCAGCCAGAGGGCGGGGACTCGACCTGAAGCTTTCTTT. Residues: CASSQRAGTRPEAFF.

The CDR3 DNA is TGTGCCAGCGGCCGTTCGCTAGCGGCATACAATGAGCAGTTCTTC. Amino acids: CASGRSLAAYNEQFF. The V call is TRBV6-5, the J call TRBJ2-1; 7 bases are a match to TRBD2. V shed 8 bases and J 4 bases; nucleotides not matched to a gene: 11. The CDR3 is 15 amino acids. Germline CDR1 is MNHEY and CDR2 is SVGAGI.

The chain carries TRBV5-4 and TRBJ1-1; perhaps TRBD1 as D (6 bases). The CDR3 has 15 amino acids. V dropped 2 bases and J dropped 1 base, with 12 bases sitting between them. CDR1 and CDR2 (germline): SGHNT, YYREEE (reference sequence). CDR3 loop: CASSFQGSTNTEAFF. CDR3 nucleotide sequence: TGTGCCAGCAGCTTTCAGGGGTCCACGAACACTGAAGCTTTCTTT.

The chain is built from TRBV27 and TRBJ1-2, with 10 bases matching TRBD1. Losses at the gene ends were 5 bases for V and 4 bases for J; bases not matched to a gene: 13. This CDR3 has 17 amino acids. CDR1 and CDR2 from the germline V gene are MNHEY and SMNVEV (reference sequence). The CDR3 DNA sequence: TGTGCCAGCAGTCCCCCACTCCGACAGGGGGCCGGCTATGGCTACACCTTC. Translation: CASSPPLRQGAGYGYTF.

This clone has just a few counts. Other DNA sequences within the sample encode an identical CDR3. V usage is TRBV19 and J usage is TRBJ1-5; D uncertain. Germline lookup yields CDR1 LNHDA and CDR2 SQIVND (reference sequence). V was trimmed by 3 bases and J by 0 bases, leaving 6 bases between them. The CDR3 covers 14 residues. CDR3 in DNA: TGTGCCAGTAGTATCCGGGATAGCAATCAGCCCCAGCATTTT. It codes for CASSIRDSNQPQHF.

To note about this clone: An end of the junction does not agree with germline; a read error may underlie this. The chain carries TRBV13 and TRBJ1-5; TRBD1 matches 9 bases. Germline-derived CDR1 and CDR2 are PRHDT and FYEKMQ (reference sequence). The CDR3 is made up of 16 amino acids. Here the CDR3 reads CASSLGTTGGNQPQHF. The CDR3 DNA is TGTGCCAGCAGCTTAGGAACCACAGGGGGCAACCAGCCCCAGCATTTT.

This rearrangement joins TRBV10-1 to TRBJ2-1, with 7 bases lining up with TRBD1. Looked up from germline, CDR1 is WNHNN and CDR2 is SYGVQD (reference sequence). V was clipped by 3 bases and J by 5 bases; unmatched bases: 7. CDR3 length: 15 amino acids. CDR3 residues: CASSDPRTGNNEQFF. As DNA, the CDR3 is TGCGCCAGCAGTGACCCCAGGACAGGTAACAATGAGCAGTTCTTC.

Points on this clone: The sample holds other DNA sequences that translate to the same CDR3. The chain couples TRBV11-3 to TRBJ2-1, with TRBD1 matching 9 bases. Germline-derived CDR1 and CDR2 are SGHNT and YENEEA. The CDR3 is 15 amino acids. The trim removed 5 bases at V and 5 bases at J, leaving 7 bases unmatched. CDR3 region: CASSLGTGINNEQFF. The DNA for the CDR3 is TGTGCCAGCAGCCTCGGGACAGGGATAAACAATGAGCAGTTCTTC.

This clone was seen a single time. The chain joins TRBV24-1 to TRBJ2-1; TRBD1 might be the D (5 bases). Germline V gene data show CDR1 as KGHDR and CDR2 as SFDVKD. V lost 0 bases and J 0 bases, leaving 14 bases between the germline ends. The CDR3 covers 18 residues. The chain's CDR3 is CATSDLITGVNSYNEQFF. Written as DNA, the CDR3 is TGTGCCACCAGTGATTTGATTACAGGTGTAAACTCCTACAATGAGCAGTTCTTC.

This clone was seen a handful of times. The V call is TRBV18, the J call TRBJ2-7; D is unresolved. This CDR3 contains 16 residues. Germline lookup yields CDR1 KGHSH and CDR2 LQKENI. The V end lost 4 bases, the J end lost 6 bases, and 22 bases lay between the germline ends. CDR3 residues: CASSRSVSSLPREQYF. The CDR3 bases are TGTGCCAGCTCACGCTCAGTCTCCTCCCTCCCTCGCGAGCAGTACTTC. The whole variable domain, filled in from reference TRBV18 and TRBJ2-7, reads NAGVMQNPRHLVRRRGQEARLRCSPMKGHSHVYWYRQLPEEGLKFMVYLQKENIIDESGMPKERFSAEFPKEGPSILRIQQVVRGDSAAYFCASSRSVSSLPREQYFGPGTRLTVT.